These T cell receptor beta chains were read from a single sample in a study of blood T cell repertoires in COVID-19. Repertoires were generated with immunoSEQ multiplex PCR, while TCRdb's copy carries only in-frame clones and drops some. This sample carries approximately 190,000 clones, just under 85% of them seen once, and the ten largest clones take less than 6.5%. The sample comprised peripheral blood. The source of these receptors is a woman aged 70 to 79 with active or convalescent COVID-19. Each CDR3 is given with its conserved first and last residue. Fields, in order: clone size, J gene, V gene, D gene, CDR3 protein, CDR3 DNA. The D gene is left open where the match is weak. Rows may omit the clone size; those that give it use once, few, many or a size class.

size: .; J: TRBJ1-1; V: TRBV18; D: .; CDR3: CASSSRWSLKNTEAFF; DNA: TGTGCCAGCTCGTCAAGATGGAGTTTGAAGAACACTGAAGCTTTCTTT
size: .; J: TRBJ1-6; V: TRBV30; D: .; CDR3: CAWSSPNRVSPLHF; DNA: TGTGCCTGGAGTTCTCCCAACAGGGTTTCACCCCTCCACTTT
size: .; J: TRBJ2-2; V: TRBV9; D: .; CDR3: CASSPTVLHTGELFF; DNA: TGTGCCAGCAGCCCCACAGTCCTCCACACCGGGGAGCTGTTTTTT
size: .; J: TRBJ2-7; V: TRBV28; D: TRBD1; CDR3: CASRLTTGVEQYF; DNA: TGTGCCAGCAGATTAACAACAGGGGTCGAGCAGTACTTC
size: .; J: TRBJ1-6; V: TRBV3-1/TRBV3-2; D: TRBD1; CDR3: CASSEVGTANSPLHF; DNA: TGTGCCAGCAGCGAAGTAGGGACAGCTAATTCACCCCTCCACTTT
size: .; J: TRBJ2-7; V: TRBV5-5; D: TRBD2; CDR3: CASSLEGGYRISYEQYF; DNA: TGTGCCAGCAGCTTGGAGGGAGGGTACCGAATCTCCTACGAGCAGTACTTC
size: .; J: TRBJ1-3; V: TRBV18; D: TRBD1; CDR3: CASSTTGGLSGNTIYF; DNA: TGTGCCAGCAGCACCACAGGGGGCCTCTCTGGAAACACCATATATTTT
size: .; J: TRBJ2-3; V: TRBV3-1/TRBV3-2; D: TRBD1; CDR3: CASSFSGTGTDTQYF; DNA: TGTGCCAGCAGCTTCTCCGGGACAGGCACAGATACGCAGTATTTT
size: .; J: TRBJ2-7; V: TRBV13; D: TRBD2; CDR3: CASSRRTSGAYEQYF; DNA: TGTGCCAGCAGCCGGCGGACTAGCGGGGCCTACGAGCAGTACTTC
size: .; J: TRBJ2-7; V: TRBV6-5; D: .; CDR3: CASSQERHYEQYF; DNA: TGTGCCAGCAGCCAGGAAAGGCACTACGAGCAGTACTTC
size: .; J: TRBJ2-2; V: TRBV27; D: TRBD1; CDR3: CASSFVTGATGELFF; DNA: TGTGCCAGCAGTTTCGTGACAGGGGCCACCGGGGAGCTGTTTTTT
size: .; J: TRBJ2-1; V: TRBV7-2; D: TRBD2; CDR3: CASSLLAGSSSYNEQFF; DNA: TGTGCCAGCAGCTTACTAGCGGGATCCAGCTCCTACAATGAGCAGTTCTTC
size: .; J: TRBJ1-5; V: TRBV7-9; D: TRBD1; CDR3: CASSSGQARSNQPQHF; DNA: TGTGCCAGCAGTTCTGGACAGGCCCGTAGCAATCAGCCCCAGCATTTT
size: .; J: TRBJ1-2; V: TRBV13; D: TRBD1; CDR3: CASSGSPDRGINYGYTF; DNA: TGTGCCAGCAGCGGCTCTCCGGACAGGGGGATTAACTATGGCTACACCTTC
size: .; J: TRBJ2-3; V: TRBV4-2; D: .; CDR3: CASSQAYGSVFDTQYF; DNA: TGTGCCAGCAGCCAAGCCTACGGGAGTGTATTTGATACGCAGTATTTT
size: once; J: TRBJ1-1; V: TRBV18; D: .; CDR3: CASSRSTGGNTEAFF; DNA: TGTGCCAGCTCCCGCTCCACGGGTGGGAACACTGAAGCTTTCTTT
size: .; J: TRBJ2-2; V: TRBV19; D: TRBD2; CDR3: CASSILAGGLNTGELFF; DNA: TGTGCCAGTAGTATCCTAGCGGGAGGATTAAACACCGGGGAGCTGTTTTTT
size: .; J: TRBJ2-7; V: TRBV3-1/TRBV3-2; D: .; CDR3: CASSQGDREQYF; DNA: TGTGCCAGCAGCCAAGGTGACAGAGAGCAGTACTTC
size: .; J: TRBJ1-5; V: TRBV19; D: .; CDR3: CASSTSQGYSNQPQHF; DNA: TGTGCCAGTAGTACCTCGCAGGGGTATAGCAATCAGCCCCAGCATTTT
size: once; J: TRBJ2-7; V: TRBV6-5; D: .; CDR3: CASSRGSYEQYF; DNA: TGTGCCAGCAGCCGAGGGTCCTACGAGCAGTACTTC